These 13 T cell receptor beta chains share one sample of origin, sequenced in a study of T cell responses to AZD1222 COVID-19 vaccine (dated by TCRdb to the early 2020s). Library creation used the immunoSEQ multiplex PCR assay. Sourced from immuneACCESS, this table was stored by TCRdb with only in-frame sequences that have V and J called. A share of the clones is absent; for the studies checked, an unresolved V gene accounts for under half, and the remainder has no known explanation. Recorded for this sample are more than 85,000 clones; around nine tenths of them occurred a single time. About 3% of the sample lies in the top ten. Reading the label with the study, this specimen's time point is: baseline before first vaccination. The sample in question was peripheral blood, obtained on day 0 of AZD1222 vaccination. Every receptor here comes from an adult in good health.

The V gene is TRBV5-8, the J gene TRBJ1-2, with no clear D. The germline V gene has CDR1 SGHTS and CDR2 YDEGEE. Trimming took 0 bases from V and 7 from J, leaving 7 bases between them. There are 12 residues in the CDR3. The CDR3 here is CASSLVTSGYTF. Written as DNA, the CDR3 is TGTGCCAGCAGCTTGGTGACATCTGGCTACACCTTC.

This chain connects TRBV7-9 to TRBJ1-6; unclear D gene. CDR1 and CDR2 from the germline V gene are SEHNR and FQNEAQ (reference sequence). V was clipped by 2 bases and J by 12 bases, with 17 bases between them. The CDR3 runs 15 residues. The CDR3 DNA is TGTGCCAGCAGCTTAACCCCCGGCCCCTTAGGACCCCTCCACTTT. This codes for CASSLTPGPLGPLHF.

This rearrangement joins TRBV7-9 to TRBJ2-7; 8 bases fit TRBD1. V lost 2 bases to trimming and J lost 7 bases; unmatched junction nucleotides: 13. The CDR3 totals 16 residues. Germline-derived CDR1 and CDR2 are SEHNR and FQNEAQ (reference sequence). Here the CDR3 reads CASSLNPGQGASEQYF. The CDR3 DNA follows: TGTGCCAGCAGCTTAAATCCCGGACAGGGCGCGTCTGAGCAGTACTTC.

V is TRBV7-2 and J is TRBJ1-1, with 9 bases matching TRBD1. CDR1 SGHTA and CDR2 FQGNSA come from the germline V gene. The V segment lost 5 bases and the J segment 5 bases; nucleotides outside the gene matches: 15. This CDR3 is built from 17 residues. The CDR3 loop reads CASSSSRDHRGRTEAFF. CDR3 coding DNA: TGTGCCAGCAGCAGCTCCCGGGACCACAGGGGGCGGACTGAAGCTTTCTTT.

This clone appeared a single time. The chain joins TRBV6-5 to TRBJ2-1, with D perhaps matching TRBD2 (6 bases). Germline CDR1 MNHEY, CDR2 SVGAGI. The ends were cut back, 6 bases at V and 1 base at J, with 13 bases in the middle. The CDR3 is 15 residues long. The CDR3 is CASREDGGSYNEQFF. The CDR3 DNA reads TGTGCCAGCAGGGAGGACGGGGGATCCTACAATGAGCAGTTCTTC.

Worth noting for this clone: The limits of the CDR3 on the DNA are not certain, so only TCRdb's listed CDR3 is given. This chain links TRBV6-5 with TRBJ1-6. Both ends counted, the CDR3 spans 13 residues. The germline CDR1 and CDR2 sequences are MNHEY and SVGAGI. CDR3 sequence: CASSSSGWRPLHF.

The rearrangement links TRBV6-5 to TRBJ1-1; weak D call: TRBD1 (5 bases). V lost 6 bases and J 4 bases, leaving 18 bases between the germline ends. The CDR3 is made up of 15 amino acids. Germline V gene lookup returns CDR1 MNHEY and CDR2 SVGAGI. As DNA, the CDR3 is TGTGCCAGCAGGGTGGGGGGGTGGCAGGGCACTGAAGCTTTCTTT. Amino acid sequence: CASRVGGWQGTEAFF.

The chain has TRBV6-5 and TRBJ1-6; D remains ambiguous. Germline V gene lookup returns CDR1 MNHEY and CDR2 SVGAGI. The germline V and J ends were trimmed by 7 bases and 9 bases, with 16 bases remaining between them. This CDR3 contains 14 residues. In DNA, the CDR3 is TGTGCCAGCAACTGGTTAGGCCGGGTTTCACCCCTCCACTTT. Residues: CASNWLGRVSPLHF.

The rearrangement joins TRBV10-3 to TRBJ1-6; D gene ambiguous. V was shortened by 2 bases and J by 5 bases, with 10 bases between the two germline ends. Germline lookup yields CDR1 ENHRY and CDR2 SYGVKD. The CDR3 contains 15 residues. For the CDR3, the DNA is TGTGCCATCAGTGAGGGGCAGGTAAATAATTCACCCCTCCACTTT. Protein: CAISEGQVNNSPLHF.

The chain uses TRBV4-1 and TRBJ1-2; the D gene is possibly TRBD1 (5 bases). This CDR3 contains 16 residues. With 0 bases removed from V and 5 bases from J, the gap between germline ends came to 16 bases. Germline V gene data show CDR1 as MGHRA and CDR2 as YSYEKL. This CDR3 reads CASSQDFPGVWYGYTF. The CDR3, as DNA: TGCGCCAGCAGCCAAGATTTCCCGGGGGTCTGGTATGGCTACACCTTC.

The chain joins TRBV11-2 to TRBJ1-1; D remains unclear. The ends were cut back, 5 bases at V and 1 base at J, with 8 bases in the middle. The germline CDR1 and CDR2 sequences are SGHAT and FQNNGV. The CDR3 sequence is 13 residues long. The CDR3 sequence is CASSPAGNTEAFF. In nucleotides, the CDR3 is TGTGCCAGCAGCCCCGCGGGGAACACTGAAGCTTTCTTT.

This chain uses TRBV11-1 with TRBJ1-1; D is perhaps TRBD1 (6 bases). Germline V gene sequence: CDR1 SGHAT, CDR2 FQDESV (reference sequence). V was trimmed by 5 bases and J by 3 bases, leaving 10 bases between them. The CDR3 runs to 13 residues. As DNA, the CDR3 is TGTGCCAGCAGCATGGACAGATACACTGAAGCTTTCTTT. Protein: CASSMDRYTEAFF.

This clone occurred a few times. The chain carries TRBV18 and TRBJ1-1, with 9 bases identical to TRBD1. V lost 3 bases to trimming and J lost 4 bases; unmatched junction nucleotides: 9. CDR1 and CDR2 (germline): KGHSH, LQKENI. The CDR3 is 16 amino acids. DNA of the CDR3: TGTGCCAGCTCACCGCGACAGGGGGGTAGTAGCACTGAAGCTTTCTTT. Translated: CASSPRQGGSSTEAFF. The whole variable domain, remainder taken from reference TRBV18 and TRBJ1-1, is NAGVMQNPRHLVRRRGQEARLRCSPMKGHSHVYWYRQLPEEGLKFMVYLQKENIIDESGMPKERFSAEFPKEGPSILRIQQVVRGDSAAYFCASSPRQGGSSTEAFFGQGTRLTVV.